This TCR beta chain was profiled in a study of CD8 T cells in ankylosing spondylitis. This clonotype has ten or more counts. V trimming: 7 bases; J trimming: 6 bases; junction bases outside the gene matches: 10. Germline V gene lookup returns CDR1 SGHRS and CDR2 YFSETQ. The CDR3 contains 15 residues. TCRdb reprocessed the 5' RACE reads via MiXCR and lists one record per CDR3 protein. The sample has 250,000 to 300,000 distinct CDR3 sequences, 15% to 20% seen once; the top ten hold roughly 8%. This TCR was sampled from a male donor with ankylosing spondylitis or in good health (not recorded which). The material sequenced was blood, either unsorted or a sorted T cell fraction (not recorded which). V gene TRBV5-1 combines with J gene TRBJ2-3; 11 bases fit TRBD1. Here the CDR3 DNA reads TGCGCCAGCTCCGGTGGGACAGGGGGGATTGATACGCAGTATTTT. Amino acids: CASSGGTGGIDTQYF.